This T cell receptor beta chain was observed in a study of beta chain features in type 1 diabetes. Overall study findings and caveats: High TCR expression in some cells could lead to their over-representation in cDNA sequencing. Moderately but significantly shorter TCRB CDR3s were found in Type 1 diabetes patients in all four CD4+ subsets.

A few counts support this clone. The antigen is undetermined. The study reverse transcribed the entire isolated RNA, so it sequenced expressed TCRB transcripts. Using immunoSEQ multiplex PCR, the repertoire was profiled, and TCRdb retains in-frame clones only, with some absent. Found here are around 250,000 clones, about a fifth of them singletons; the top ten hold roughly 0.028%. The CDR3 contains 18 residues. The V gene's germline CDR1 is SGDLS and CDR2 YYNGEE. V lost 4 bases, J lost 2 bases, and 22 bases lay in between. A sort by CD45RO/CCR7/CD25/CD127/CD95/CD27 yielded CD4+ naive, central memory, regulatory and stem cell-like memory cells.

The sample taken for sequencing was naive CD4+ T cells from blood. This TCR was recovered from a woman aged 40-49 years with type 1 diabetes. J is TRBJ2-4 and V is TRBV9, with D possibly matching TRBD1 (6 bases). The CDR3 DNA follows: TGTGCCAGCAGCCCTACTTCCCTGGACAGTTACTCCAAAAACATTCAGTACTTC. The encoded protein is CASSPTSLDSYSKNIQYF.